The 18 T cell receptor beta chains given below trace back to one sample, sequenced in a study of HIV-infected patients and healthy controls (dated by TCRdb to between 2013 and 2015). Libraries were constructed by 5' RACE. Sequencing instrument: Illumina MiSeq. Using SuperScript III with primers targeting the alpha and beta constant regions, around 550 ng of RNA was reverse transcribed. Separate alpha and beta chain libraries were generated by chain-specific third strand synthesis with multiplexing indices. The public reads were run again by TCRdb, first through fastp at Q25 and then through MiXCR, and only productive beta chains were kept. Merged by CDR3 protein, the rows form single entries marked with the most common genes and DNA. Present in this sample are 9,000 to 13,000 distinct CDR3 sequences, about 5.2% of which were seen just once. Roughly 14% of the sample goes to the ten largest clones.

Whole blood was used without cell fractionation, so the repertoire reflected all unsorted peripheral T cells. The sequences come from blood, collected before antiretroviral therapy. These receptors came from an adult with HIV infection.

This clonotype is deemed medium-sized (0.01 to 0.1%). The chain recombines TRBV5-1 with TRBJ1-2; D might be TRBD1 (5 bases). V was clipped by 1 base and J by 6 bases, with 13 bases between them. Germline values: CDR1 SGHRS, CDR2 YFSETQ. The CDR3 is made up of 14 amino acids. CDR3 amino acids: CASSLNGDGDGYTF. CDR3 coding DNA: TGCGCCAGCAGCTTGAACGGGGACGGGGATGGCTACACCTTC.

At least ten counts were recorded for this clonotype. The J gene is TRBJ2-7, the V gene TRBV19, with D possibly being TRBD1 (6 bases). With 6 bases removed from V and 9 bases from J, the gap between germline ends came to 12 bases. This CDR3 has 11 residues. Germline values: CDR1 LNHDA, CDR2 SQIVND (reference sequence). Here the CDR3 reads CASSKGGRQYF. The DNA of the CDR3 is TGTGCCAGTAGCAAAGGGGGTCGGCAGTACTTC.

In its sample, this clonotype was seen many times. This sequence joins TRBV30 and TRBJ2-4; a weak D match, TRBD1 (6 bases). Germline CDR1 and CDR2: GTSNPN and SVGIG (reference sequence). V lost 0 bases and J lost 6, with 6 bases in between. CDR3 length: 12 amino acids. The CDR3 is CAWSVGGNIQYF. CDR3 nucleotide sequence: TGTGCCTGGAGTGTAGGGGGAAACATTCAGTACTTC.

Many counts were recorded for this clonotype. The chain has TRBV6-6 and TRBJ2-7; perhaps TRBD1 as D (5 bases). The CDR3 runs 11 residues. Germline CDR1 and CDR2: MNHNY and SVGAGI (reference sequence). Trimming left V 5 bases short and J 6 bases short, with 8 bases between. CDR3 bases: TGTGCCAGCAGTAAGGGGTTCGAGCAGTACTTC. Amino acids: CASSKGFEQYF.

In its sample, this clonotype is medium-sized (0.01 to 0.1%). The chain recombines TRBV29-1 with TRBJ2-1, with TRBD2 as a possible D gene (6 bases). The ends were cut back, 4 bases at V and 7 bases at J, with 17 bases in the middle. Germline-derived CDR1 and CDR2 are SQVTM and ANQGSEA. The CDR3 is made up of 14 amino acids. As DNA, the CDR3 is TGCAGCGTTGTCCCTCCGGGAGCAGCTAATGAGCAGTTCTTC. Its protein is CSVVPPGAANEQFF.

In its sample, this clonotype was seen many times. The rearrangement joins TRBV9 to TRBJ2-2; D is ambiguous. V lost 2 bases and J lost 6, with 11 bases in between. Per germline, CDR1 SGDLS and CDR2 YYNGEE. The CDR3 sequence is 14 residues long. The CDR3 region is CASSVGSGSGELFF. CDR3 nucleotides: TGTGCCAGCAGCGTGGGCAGTGGCTCCGGGGAGCTGTTTTTT.

The V call is TRBV4-2, the J call TRBJ2-1, with TRBD2 matching over 10 bases. CDR1 and CDR2 (germline): LGHNA, YNFKEQ. The J segment lost 6 bases and the V segment lost 8 bases, leaving 19 bases of the junction unmatched. The CDR3 is 18 amino acids. This CDR3 reads CASRSPTLTSGVGNEQFF. CDR3 DNA sequence: TGTGCCAGCCGCTCCCCGACCCTTACTAGCGGGGTTGGCAATGAGCAGTTCTTC.

This clonotype was recorded many times. The gene calls are TRBV19 and TRBJ2-2, with D maybe TRBD2 (6 bases). Per the germline V gene, CDR1 is LNHDA and CDR2 is SQIVND (reference sequence). V was clipped by 1 base and J by 4 bases, with 10 bases between them. The CDR3 spans 15 residues. CDR3 bases: TGTGCCAGTAGTATAGGGCTAGCGAGCACCGGGGAGCTGTTTTTT. It codes for CASSIGLASTGELFF.

This clonotype turned up a few times. The chain is built from TRBV27 and TRBJ2-7, with TRBD1 identical over 9 bases. J lost 2 bases, V lost 5 bases, and 4 bases had no gene match. The germline V gene encodes CDR1 MNHEY and CDR2 SMNVEV (reference sequence). The CDR3 is 14 residues long. Here the CDR3 reads CASSQRQGAYEQYF. In nucleotides, the CDR3 is TGTGCCAGCAGTCAAAGACAGGGGGCCTACGAGCAGTACTTC.

By proportion, this clonotype is medium-sized. The genes are TRBV2 and TRBJ1-1; 12 nucleotides line up with TRBD1. With V trimmed by 6 bases and J by 10 bases, 12 bases remained unmatched. The CDR3 sequence is 15 residues long. CDR1 and CDR2 (germline): SNHLY, FYNNEI. DNA for the CDR3: TGTGCCAGCAGACCCACCGGGGACAGGGGGCTGCTAGCTTTCTTT. It yields the protein CASRPTGDRGLLAFF. The complete variable domain, with remaining parts taken from reference TRBV2 and TRBJ1-1, reads EPEVTQTPSHQVTQMGQEVILRCVPISNHLYFYWYRQILGQKVEFLVSFYNNEISEKSEIFDDQFSVERPDGSNFTLKIRSTKLEDSAMYFCASRPTGDRGLLAFFGQGTRLTVV.

In its sample, this clonotype ranks as medium-sized. This chain uses TRBV10-2 with TRBJ2-3; TRBD2 agrees at 8 bases. CDR1 is WSHSY, CDR2 SAAADI, per germline. The CDR3 length is 13 residues. After removal of 8 bases from V and 4 bases from J, the junction contained 5 bases not matched to a gene. The CDR3 nucleotides read TGCGCCAGCCAGGCGGGAGGACCAGATACGCAGTATTTT. Its translation: CASQAGGPDTQYF.

This clonotype was seen many times. The CDR3 sequence: CASSPSTSGTDTQYF. The DNA of the CDR3 is TGTGCCAGCTCACCATCGACTAGCGGCACAGATACGCAGTATTTT. The chain is built from TRBV18 and TRBJ2-3; 8 positions match TRBD2. The CDR3 is 15 residues long. V lost 2 bases, J lost 1 base, and 2 bases stayed unmatched. The germline CDR1 and CDR2 sequences are KGHSH and LQKENI.

This clonotype has a count of ten or more. The V call is TRBV25-1, the J call TRBJ1-1; 7 bases agree with TRBD1. Germline V CDR1 and CDR2: MGHDK, SYGVNS. The CDR3 totals 12 residues. Germline trimming cut 7 bases from V and 7 bases from J; bases unmatched to any gene: 6. CDR3 DNA sequence: TGTGCCAGCATCCGAGGACAGGATGAAGCTTTCTTT. Translation: CASIRGQDEAFF.

The rearrangement links TRBV7-6 to TRBJ2-7, with TRBD1 matching 12 bases. CDR1 and CDR2 (germline): SGHVS, FNYEAQ. Germline trimming cut 1 base from V and 2 bases from J; bases unmatched to any gene: 0. CDR3 length: 15 residues. CDR3 coding DNA: TGTGCCAGCAGCTTAGGGGACAGGGGGCCCTACGAGCAGTACTTC. Residues: CASSLGDRGPYEQYF.

This clonotype was detected many times. CDR3 residues: CASSPGVPTGELFF. The CDR3 DNA reads as TGTGCCAGCAGTCCGGGAGTACCTACCGGGGAGCTGTTTTTT. The rearrangement links TRBV7-9 to TRBJ2-2; tentatively, D is TRBD2 (6 bases). Trimming stripped 6 bases from V and 5 bases from J, with 13 bases between. CDR1 and CDR2 from the germline V gene are SEHNR and FQNEAQ (reference sequence). The CDR3 totals 14 residues.

This clonotype appeared many times. The CDR3 protein is CASSDRDRGEAGELFF. In nucleotides, the CDR3 is TGTGCCAGCAGTGACCGGGACAGGGGGGAGGCCGGGGAGCTGTTTTTT. The rearrangement uses TRBV25-1 and TRBJ2-2, with 11 bases lining up with TRBD1. This CDR3 spans 16 amino acids. Germline values: CDR1 MGHDK, CDR2 SYGVNS. V shed 3 bases and J 6 bases; nucleotides not matched to a gene: 6.

By frequency in the sample, this clonotype is medium-sized. The rearrangement links TRBV24-1 to TRBJ1-5; D gene uncertain. V lost 3 bases to trimming and J lost 9 bases, with 8 bases between them. This CDR3 region has 12 residues. Germline CDR1 KGHDR, CDR2 SFDVKD. CDR3 residues: CATSDGSGPQHF. In DNA form, the CDR3 reads TGTGCCACCAGTGATGGATCGGGGCCCCAGCATTTT.

This chain connects TRBV5-1 to TRBJ2-1, with D hard to call. V was trimmed by 6 bases and J by 5 bases, leaving 9 bases between them. This CDR3 has 12 amino acids. The germline CDR1 and CDR2 sequences are SGHRS and YFSETQ. The CDR3 sequence is CASIDRHNEQFF. The CDR3 DNA reads as TGCGCCAGCATCGACCGACACAATGAGCAGTTCTTC.